This is a list of T cell receptor beta chains from one sample in a study of control samples from healthy donors and cancer patients. Produced via immunoSEQ multiplex PCR; TCRdb's table is partial and in-frame only. The sample yields 130,000 or so clones, over 85% seen once. Sequencing was carried out using PBMCs. The source of these receptors is a man aged 45-65 years with head and neck cancer. CDR3s include the opening cysteine and the closing phenylalanine or tryptophan. Fields, in order: V gene, CDR3 protein.

v_call: TRBV5-4
cdr3_aa: CASSASGRALDTQYF

v_call: TRBV28
cdr3_aa: CASSSTGGYQETQYF

v_call: TRBV7-2
cdr3_aa: CASSLGPSGNDQPQHF

v_call: TRBV6-4
cdr3_aa: CASSDLAGGGELFF

v_call: TRBV4-1
cdr3_aa: CASSGRDRGNYGYTF

v_call: TRBV6-5
cdr3_aa: CASRPGGSGANVLTF

v_call: TRBV19
cdr3_aa: CASSIVGMTSYEQYF

v_call: TRBV28
cdr3_aa: CASSPPNSGANVLTF

v_call: TRBV6-2/TRBV6-3
cdr3_aa: CASSQRLTGSGNTIYF

v_call: TRBV6-4
cdr3_aa: CASSRTSGGAYTQYF

v_call: TRBV7-9
cdr3_aa: CASSLAGRDDQPQHF

v_call: TRBV12-5
cdr3_aa: CASGLVSREQFF

v_call: TRBV7-9
cdr3_aa: CASSLQGAGSPLHF

v_call: TRBV5-1
cdr3_aa: CASSLALAGGEDTQYF

v_call: TRBV12-3/TRBV12-4
cdr3_aa: CASSTGYGYTF

v_call: TRBV18
cdr3_aa: CASSPGQGDGYTF

v_call: TRBV28
cdr3_aa: CASSLGGDTEAFF

v_call: TRBV5-1
cdr3_aa: CASSPTGQGTPGEKLFF

v_call: TRBV2
cdr3_aa: CASSEWRRADTQYF

v_call: TRBV30
cdr3_aa: CAWRGQGDTEAFF

v_call: TRBV7-2
cdr3_aa: CASSTKTVKGEKLFF

v_call: TRBV6-5
cdr3_aa: CDPGQGAYEQYF

v_call: TRBV24-1
cdr3_aa: CATSDGPNYGYTF

v_call: TRBV20-1
cdr3_aa: CSVSSGYEQYF

v_call: TRBV5-1
cdr3_aa: CASSLTATNEKLFF

v_call: TRBV15
cdr3_aa: CATSRDTAGTISYEQYF

v_call: TRBV11-3
cdr3_aa: CASSPGLHTGELFF

v_call: TRBV27
cdr3_aa: CASGYRGDQPQHF

v_call: TRBV5-4
cdr3_aa: CASSLLAGGAPGEQFF

v_call: TRBV28
cdr3_aa: CATRGSNQPQHF

v_call: TRBV10-1
cdr3_aa: CASGFEGITGELFF

v_call: TRBV2
cdr3_aa: CASSEEASGNQPQHF

v_call: TRBV9
cdr3_aa: CASSPRGRHNYGYTF

v_call: TRBV29-1
cdr3_aa: CSVEDPGVGYTF

v_call: TRBV18
cdr3_aa: CASSPGAQDSGYTF

v_call: TRBV28
cdr3_aa: CASSAGSRYNSPLHF

v_call: TRBV27
cdr3_aa: CASSLSRRDGYTF

v_call: TRBV12-3/TRBV12-4
cdr3_aa: CASSPLGDEQYF

v_call: TRBV2
cdr3_aa: CASARSYEQYF

v_call: TRBV29-1
cdr3_aa: CSVDGDGVGGTQYF